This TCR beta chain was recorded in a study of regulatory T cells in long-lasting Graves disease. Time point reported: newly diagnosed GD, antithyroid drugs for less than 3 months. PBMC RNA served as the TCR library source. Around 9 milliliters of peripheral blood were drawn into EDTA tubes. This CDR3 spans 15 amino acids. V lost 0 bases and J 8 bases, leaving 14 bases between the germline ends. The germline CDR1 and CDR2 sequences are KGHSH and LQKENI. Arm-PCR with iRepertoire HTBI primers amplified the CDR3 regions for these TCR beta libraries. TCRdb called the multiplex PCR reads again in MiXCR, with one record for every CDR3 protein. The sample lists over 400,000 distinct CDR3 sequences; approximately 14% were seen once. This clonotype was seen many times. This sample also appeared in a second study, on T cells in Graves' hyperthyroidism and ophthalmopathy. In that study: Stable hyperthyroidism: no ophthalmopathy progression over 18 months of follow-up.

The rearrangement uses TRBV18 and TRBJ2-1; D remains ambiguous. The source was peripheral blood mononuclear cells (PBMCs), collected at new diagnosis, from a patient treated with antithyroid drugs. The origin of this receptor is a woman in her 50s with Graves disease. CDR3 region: CASSPPWSESDEQFF. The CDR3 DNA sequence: TGTGCCAGCTCACCACCATGGTCCGAGTCGGATGAGCAGTTCTTC.